The 32 T cell receptor beta chains below all came from one sample that was sequenced in a study of cytomegalovirus exposure and HLA in healthy donors. Primers included in the PCR were 60 Vbeta and 13 Jbeta primers. Sequenced by immunoSEQ multiplex PCR; TCRdb stores in-frame clones only, minus some. This sample has about 150,000 clones, with roughly 80% found just once. Sequencing was done on a sample of PBMCs. Source of these receptors: a man in his thirties or forties in good health and CMV-seropositive.

This chain uses TRBV9 with TRBJ2-3; 7 bases match TRBD2. CDR3 length equals 15 residues. Trimming took 0 bases from V and 6 from J; bases not matched to a gene: 7. Looked up from germline, CDR1 is SGDLS and CDR2 is YYNGEE. Written as DNA, the CDR3 is TGTGCCAGCAGCGTAGTAGGGCTGGGAGGGGATACGCAGTATTTT. Its translation is CASSVVGLGGDTQYF.

This chain links TRBV5-1 with TRBJ2-1, with D tentatively TRBD2 (5 bases). CDR3 length: 14 amino acids. The V and J ends lost 4 bases and 6 bases respectively, with 14 bases between them. CDR1 SGHRS and CDR2 YFSETQ come from the germline V gene. The CDR3 sequence is CASSPQLVSNEQFF. The CDR3 DNA sequence: TGCGCCAGCAGCCCGCAACTAGTCTCCAATGAGCAGTTCTTC.

This chain links TRBV12-5 with TRBJ2-7; D uncertain. CDR1 and CDR2 (germline): LGHNT, FRNRAP. With 7 bases removed from V and 5 bases from J, the gap between germline ends came to 15 bases. The CDR3 length is 13 residues. The CDR3 protein is CASVPPSNHEQYF. The CDR3 DNA is TGTGCTAGTGTCCCCCCCAGTAACCACGAGCAGTACTTC.

The V gene is TRBV28, the J gene TRBJ2-3; TRBD2 matches at 9 bases. Germline V gives CDR1 MDHEN, CDR2 SYDVKM. The CDR3 contains 15 residues. Losses at the gene ends were 3 bases for V and 3 bases for J; bases not matched to a gene: 4. This chain's CDR3 is CASSFIAGGTDTQYF. CDR3 DNA: TGTGCCAGCAGTTTTATCGCGGGAGGGACAGATACGCAGTATTTT.

The CDR3 DNA sequence: TGTGCCAGCTTGATAGCGGGAGGTCGGGAGCTGTTTTTT. Translated, it gives CASLIAGGRELFF. The V and J genes are TRBV2 and TRBJ2-2, with TRBD2 matching 10 bases. Germline values: CDR1 SNHLY, CDR2 FYNNEI. V was clipped by 8 bases and J by 9 bases; unmatched bases: 6. This CDR3 is built from 13 residues. The entire variable domain, with the rest obtained from reference TRBV2 and TRBJ2-2, is as follows: EPEVTQTPSHQVTQMGQEVILRCVPISNHLYFYWYRQILGQKVEFLVSFYNNEISEKSEIFDDQFSVERPDGSNFTLKIRSTKLEDSAMYFCASLIAGGRELFFGEGSRLTVL.

The chain uses TRBV19 and TRBJ2-1; TRBD2 might be the D (6 bases). The CDR3 consists of 16 residues. The germline CDR1 and CDR2 sequences are LNHDA and SQIVND (reference sequence). The V end lost 6 bases, the J end lost 3 bases, and 18 bases lay between the germline ends. CDR3 region: CASRRTGEDFYNEQFF. The CDR3 nucleotides are TGTGCCAGTAGACGGACGGGGGAGGACTTCTACAATGAGCAGTTCTTC.

This clone was seen a handful of times. The rearrangement uses TRBV5-6 and TRBJ1-5, with 8 bases aligning to TRBD1. CDR3 length: 16 residues. Trimming removed 4 bases from V and 3 bases from J; junction bases left unmatched: 9. Germline assignment: CDR1 SGHDT and CDR2 YYEEEE. This CDR3 reads CASSRNQGAPNQPQHF. CDR3 in DNA: TGTGCCAGCAGCCGGAATCAGGGGGCCCCCAATCAGCCCCAGCATTTT.

The V and J genes are TRBV4-2 and TRBJ2-6; a possible D gene is TRBD2 (5 bases). V was cut by 3 bases and J by 4 bases, with 10 bases left in between. The length of the CDR3 is 15 residues. Germline V gene lookup returns CDR1 LGHNA and CDR2 YNFKEQ. As DNA, the CDR3 is TGTGCCAGCAGCCACGGACTTGGGGGGGCCAACGTCCTGACTTTC. Translation: CASSHGLGGANVLTF.

The chain links TRBV5-6 to TRBJ1-6; the match to TRBD1 covers 10 bases. Germline CDR1 SGHDT, CDR2 YYEEEE. The CDR3 is made up of 15 amino acids. With V trimmed by 4 bases and J by 10 bases, 8 bases remained unmatched. CDR3 amino acids: CASSTRQGAKSPLHF. In DNA, the CDR3 is TGTGCCAGCAGCACCAGACAGGGGGCGAAATCACCCCTCCACTTT. Using reference TRBV5-6 and TRBJ1-6 for the parts outside the CDR3, the full variable domain is DAGVTQSPTHLIKTRGQQVTLRCSPKSGHDTVSWYQQALGQGPQFIFQYYEEEERQRGNFPDRFSGHQFPNYSSELNVNALLLGDSALYLCASSTRQGAKSPLHFGNGTRLTVT.

The V and J genes are TRBV5-6 and TRBJ2-1; 13 bases agree with TRBD2. Germline V CDR1 and CDR2: SGHDT, YYEEEE. The CDR3 runs 16 residues. The J segment lost 3 bases and the V segment lost 4 bases, leaving 4 bases of the junction unmatched. CDR3 loop: CASSDGTSGIYNEQFF. CDR3 nucleotide sequence: TGTGCCAGCAGCGACGGGACTAGCGGGATCTACAATGAGCAGTTCTTC.

The chain is built from TRBV30 and TRBJ1-3; maybe TRBD1 (5 bases). Germline V lookup: CDR1 GTSNPN, CDR2 SVGIG (reference sequence). V was cut by 2 bases and J by 0 bases, with 8 bases left in between. The CDR3 has 14 residues. The CDR3 DNA is TGTGCCTGGAGTCAAGACAGCTCTGGAAACACCATATATTTT. This codes for CAWSQDSSGNTIYF.

The rearrangement joins TRBV9 to TRBJ1-3; TRBD1 matches at 7 bases. The germline CDR1 and CDR2 sequences are SGDLS and YYNGEE. The CDR3 has 16 amino acids. Unmatched junction bases numbered 5, after V lost 2 bases and J lost 0 bases. The CDR3 region is CASSVAGTDSGNTIYF. The CDR3 nucleotides read TGTGCCAGCAGCGTTGCCGGGACAGACTCTGGAAACACCATATATTTT.

The chain combines TRBV29-1 with TRBJ2-4, with D unclear. CDR3 length: 12 amino acids. Trimming removed 2 bases at V and 8 bases at J, with 10 bases between. The germline V gene encodes CDR1 SQVTM and CDR2 ANQGSEA. CDR3 sequence: CSVESGPDIQYF. CDR3 nucleotide sequence: TGCAGCGTTGAAAGTGGTCCAGACATTCAGTACTTC.

The table lists this clone with a count of one. The CDR3 DNA is TGTGCCAGCAGTGAATATGAGGGAGCTAGCCAGTCCTACGAGCAGTACTTC. Translated: CASSEYEGASQSYEQYF. This chain joins TRBV6-1 and TRBJ2-7; possible D gene TRBD2, 5 bases. Germline values: CDR1 MNHNS, CDR2 SASEGT. V dropped 2 bases and J dropped 1 base, with 18 bases sitting between them. This CDR3 region has 17 residues.

The V call is TRBV28, the J call TRBJ1-1, with TRBD1 matching over 8 bases. The CDR3 consists of 16 residues. V dropped 3 bases and J dropped 6; count of bases not matched to a gene: 12. Germline V gene data show CDR1 as MDHEN and CDR2 as SYDVKM. CDR3 bases: TGTGCCAGCAGTTTTTCGGCAGGGGGCTGGTTGGCTGAAGCTTTCTTT. It yields the protein CASSFSAGGWLAEAFF.

V is TRBV5-1 and J is TRBJ2-5; tentatively, D is TRBD1 (7 bases). The V gene's germline CDR1 is SGHRS and CDR2 YFSETQ. This CDR3 is built from 16 residues. V gave up 3 bases and J gave up 7 bases, with 22 bases separating them. The CDR3 DNA reads as TGCGCCAGCAGCTCTGGCGGGACAGAAGGACAGCGGACCCAGTACTTC. Translating gives CASSSGGTEGQRTQYF.

As concerns this clone: At one of its ends the junction is not consistent with the germline gene, which may arise from a read error. The V call is TRBV28, the J call TRBJ1-2; 9 bases are a match to TRBD1. CDR1 and CDR2 (germline): MDHEN, SYDVKM. CDR3 length: 14 residues. The CDR3 protein is CASSQTGGDYGYPF. In DNA, the CDR3 is TGTGCCAGCAGCCAAACAGGGGGCGACTATGGCTACCCCTTC.

The rearrangement links TRBV7-8 to TRBJ2-7; the match to TRBD2 covers 8 bases. Germline V gene data show CDR1 as SGHVS and CDR2 as FQNEAQ. The CDR3 length is 17 residues. The V and J ends lost 0 bases and 0 bases, in that order; junction bases with no gene match: 7. CDR3 in DNA: TGTGCCAGCAGCTTAGCCCCTAGCGGGCCTTACTCCTACGAGCAGTACTTC. Amino acids: CASSLAPSGPYSYEQYF.

This sequence joins TRBV28 and TRBJ1-4; 9 nucleotides line up with TRBD1. V was clipped by 7 bases and J by 7 bases; unmatched bases: 13. CDR1 is MDHEN and CDR2 is SYDVKM in the germline V gene. The CDR3 covers 16 residues. The CDR3 reads CASNQQGAPWSEKLFF. The CDR3 DNA sequence: TGTGCCAGCAACCAACAGGGGGCGCCTTGGAGTGAAAAACTGTTTTTT.

This clone was seen only a few times. The chain employs TRBV18 and TRBJ1-3, with TRBD1 as a possible D gene (5 bases). The CDR3 covers 17 residues. The germline V gene encodes CDR1 KGHSH and CDR2 LQKENI. Trimming pared 0 bases from V and 4 bases from J, leaving 16 bases between. The CDR3: CASSPPRDATRGNTIYF. The CDR3 DNA follows: TGTGCCAGCTCACCACCGCGGGACGCAACCCGAGGAAACACCATATATTTT.

This clone was detected a few times. The rearrangement links TRBV14 to TRBJ1-1; D is perhaps TRBD1 (6 bases). The CDR3 length is 16 residues. Germline-derived CDR1 and CDR2 are SGHDN and FVKESK. With 0 bases removed from V and 1 base from J, the gap between germline ends came to 12 bases. DNA of the CDR3: TGTGCCAGCAGCCAAGAATTAAAGACAGGGAACACTGAAGCTTTCTTT. It yields the protein CASSQELKTGNTEAFF.

The chain is built from TRBV28 and TRBJ2-3, with TRBD2 matching over 8 bases. Germline assignment: CDR1 MDHEN and CDR2 SYDVKM. V lost 5 bases, J lost 5 bases, and 9 bases stayed unmatched. CDR3 length: 15 amino acids. In DNA form, the CDR3 reads TGTGCCAGCAGTGCCCTCGGGGGGGTGGGAGATACGCAGTATTTT. It yields the protein CASSALGGVGDTQYF.

In DNA form, the CDR3 reads TGTGCCAAAGCCCGCTACGAGCAGTACTTC. It is translated as CAKARYEQYF. The chain recombines TRBV6-6 with TRBJ2-7; D is undetermined. The CDR3 contains 10 residues. With 10 bases removed from V and 3 bases from J, the gap between germline ends came to 7 bases. Germline loops: CDR1 MNHNY, CDR2 SVGAGI (reference sequence).

The chain recombines TRBV10-2 with TRBJ2-3, with 8 bases identical to TRBD2. Germline V gives CDR1 WSHSY, CDR2 SAAADI. The CDR3 covers 15 residues. Trimming took 8 bases from V and 4 from J; bases not matched to a gene: 11. For the CDR3, the DNA is TGCGCCAGCTCCCCAAGCGGGAGAATTTCAGATACGCAGTATTTT. It specifies CASSPSGRISDTQYF.

This sequence joins TRBV6-5 and TRBJ2-2, with 7 nucleotides matching TRBD1. Germline trimming cut 4 bases from V and 1 base from J; bases unmatched to any gene: 0. The CDR3 runs to 14 residues. Germline CDR1 is MNHEY and CDR2 is SVGAGI. CDR3 sequence: CASSWDRNTGELFF. Here the CDR3 DNA reads TGTGCCAGCAGTTGGGACAGGAACACCGGGGAGCTGTTTTTT.

The genes are TRBV7-9 and TRBJ2-3, with TRBD1 identical over 9 bases. The CDR3 is 16 residues long. The V gene end was trimmed by 6 bases and the J gene end by 2 bases; junction bases not matched to a gene: 9. Germline lookup yields CDR1 SEHNR and CDR2 FQNEAQ (reference sequence). The CDR3 nucleotides are TGTGCCAGCAGGGGGCCCGGGACAGGGACCACAGATACGCAGTATTTT. Protein: CASRGPGTGTTDTQYF.

The CDR3, as DNA: TGTGCCTGGAGTGTACGGAACAGGGGGGGGGACACTGAAGCTTTCTTT. Translating it yields CAWSVRNRGGDTEAFF. The rearrangement joins TRBV30 to TRBJ1-1, with 8 bases lining up with TRBD1. There are 16 residues in the CDR3. CDR1 is GTSNPN, CDR2 SVGIG, per germline (reference sequence). After removal of 0 bases from V and 3 bases from J, the junction contained 9 bases not matched to a gene.

The rearrangement joins TRBV11-2 to TRBJ1-1; 8 nucleotides align to TRBD1. Germline V lookup: CDR1 SGHAT, CDR2 FQNNGV. This CDR3 region has 16 residues. Trimming cost V 5 bases and J 5 bases; bases outside gene matches: 13. This CDR3 is CASSLPGQGARTEAFF. The CDR3 nucleotides read TGTGCCAGCAGCCTCCCCGGGCAGGGGGCGAGGACTGAAGCTTTCTTT.

The sample holds a few counts of this clone. CDR3: CASSLAGTAIVSYEQYF. The CDR3, as DNA: TGTGCCAGCAGCTTAGCAGGGACAGCTATAGTCTCCTACGAGCAGTACTTC. This chain uses TRBV7-8 with TRBJ2-7; 7 positions agree with TRBD1. Looked up from germline, CDR1 is SGHVS and CDR2 is FQNEAQ. This CDR3 is built from 17 residues. V trimming: 0 bases; J trimming: 0 bases; junction bases outside the gene matches: 8.

This sequence joins TRBV5-4 and TRBJ2-2; D might be TRBD2 (5 bases). The V gene lost 3 bases and the J gene lost 3 bases, with 9 bases spanning the gap. CDR1 and CDR2 from the germline V gene are SGHNT and YYREEE (reference sequence). This CDR3 is 14 amino acids long. The chain's CDR3 is CASSSSGDTGELFF. CDR3 coding DNA: TGTGCCAGCAGCTCTTCCGGGGACACCGGGGAGCTGTTTTTT. The variable domain in full, with the rest retrieved from reference TRBV5-4 and TRBJ2-2, is ETGVTQSPTHLIKTRGQQVTLRCSSQSGHNTVSWYQQALGQGPQFIFQYYREEENGRGNFPPRFSGLQFPNYSSELNVNALELDDSALYLCASSSSGDTGELFFGEGSRLTVL.

This chain joins TRBV2 and TRBJ1-6; D unresolved. The CDR3 covers 14 residues. V dropped 4 bases and J dropped 7 bases, with 11 bases sitting between them. In germline, CDR1 is SNHLY, CDR2 FYNNEI. CDR3 DNA: TGTGCCAGCAGTGTGGCGGTCACAAATTCACCCCTCCACTTT. It specifies CASSVAVTNSPLHF.

The sample holds a few counts of this clone. This chain links TRBV11-2 with TRBJ2-7, with TRBD2 matching 12 bases. Germline CDR1 reads SGHAT; CDR2 reads FQNNGV. The CDR3 is 17 residues long. Trimming removed 5 bases from V and 3 bases from J; junction bases left unmatched: 11. CDR3 coding DNA: TGTGCCAGCAGCCTAACTCAAGGACTAGCGGGGTACTACGAGCAGTACTTC. Amino acids: CASSLTQGLAGYYEQYF.